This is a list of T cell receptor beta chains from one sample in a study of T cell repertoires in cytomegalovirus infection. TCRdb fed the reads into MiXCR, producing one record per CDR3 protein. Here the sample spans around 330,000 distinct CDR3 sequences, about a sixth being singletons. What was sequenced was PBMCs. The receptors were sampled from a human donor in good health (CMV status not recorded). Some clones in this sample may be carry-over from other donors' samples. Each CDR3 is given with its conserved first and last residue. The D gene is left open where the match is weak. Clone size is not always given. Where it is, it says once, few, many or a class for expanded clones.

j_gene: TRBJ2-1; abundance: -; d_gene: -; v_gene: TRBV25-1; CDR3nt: TGTGCCAGCAGTGACCCGGTAGGCAATGAGCAGTTCTTC; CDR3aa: CASSDPVGNEQFF
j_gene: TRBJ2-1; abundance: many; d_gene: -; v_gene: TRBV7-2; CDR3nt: TGTGCCAGCAGCTTAGGGGGACACCTCTCCAATGAGCAGTTCTTC; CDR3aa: CASSLGGHLSNEQFF
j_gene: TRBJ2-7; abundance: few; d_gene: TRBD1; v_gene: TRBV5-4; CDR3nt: TGTGCCAGCAGCTCGACAGGGGGGTATCGCGAGCAGTACTTC; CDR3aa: CASSSTGGYREQYF
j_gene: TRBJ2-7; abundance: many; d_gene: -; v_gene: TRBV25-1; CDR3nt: TGTGCCAGCCGCCCCCATAGTTCCTACGAGCAGTACTTC; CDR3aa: CASRPHSSYEQYF
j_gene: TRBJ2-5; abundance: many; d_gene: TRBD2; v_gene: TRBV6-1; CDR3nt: TGTGCCAGCAACTTCGGGGGGAGCTCCCAAGAGACCCAGTACTTC; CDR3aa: CASNFGGSSQETQYF
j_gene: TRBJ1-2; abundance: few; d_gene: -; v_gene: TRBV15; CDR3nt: TGTGCCACCAGCAGAGATTACGGGGAGGAGTATGGCTACACCTTC; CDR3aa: CATSRDYGEEYGYTF
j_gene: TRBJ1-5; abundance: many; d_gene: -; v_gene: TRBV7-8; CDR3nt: TGTGCCAGCAGCTTAACAAACTCGTGGGGGGATCAGCCCCAGCATTTT; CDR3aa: CASSLTNSWGDQPQHF
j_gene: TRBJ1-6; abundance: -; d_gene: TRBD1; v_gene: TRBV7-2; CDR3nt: TGTGCCAGCAGCTTAGCGGGACAGGTCGGGAATTCACCCCTCCACTTT; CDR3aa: CASSLAGQVGNSPLHF
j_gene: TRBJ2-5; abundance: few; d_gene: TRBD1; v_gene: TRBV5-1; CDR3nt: TGCGCCAGCAGCTCGTCTCCGGGACAGCAAGAGACCCAGTACTTC; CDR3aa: CASSSSPGQQETQYF
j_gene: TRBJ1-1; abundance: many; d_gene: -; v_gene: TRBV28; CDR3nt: TGTGCCAGCAGTTTATCAGTATACGGGGGTAGAATCCACACTGAAGCTTTCTTT; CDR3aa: CASSLSVYGGRIHTEAFF
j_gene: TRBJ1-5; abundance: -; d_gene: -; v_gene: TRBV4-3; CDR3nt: TGCGCCAGCGGCCAGGGTCGGGGAAACCAAGGGGCCCAGCATTTT; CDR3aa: CASGQGRGNQGAQHF
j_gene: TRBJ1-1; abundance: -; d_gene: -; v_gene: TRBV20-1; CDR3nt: TGCAGTGCTCTGAAAGTTGGAGACACTGAAGCTTTCTTT; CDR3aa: CSALKVGDTEAFF
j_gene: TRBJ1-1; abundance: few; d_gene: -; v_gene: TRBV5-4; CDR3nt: TGTGCCAGCAGCTCCCCAGGGGCGGACACTGAAGCTTTCTTT; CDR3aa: CASSSPGADTEAFF